Reported below is one TCR beta chain. Antigen unknown. The junction departs from germline at one end; a sequencing error may be responsible. When the RNA was reverse transcribed, random hexamers were used with an input of 0.5 to 1 ug. The authors amplified TCR beta CDR3 across 54 Vbeta and 13 Jbeta using immunoSEQ multiplex PCR. TCRdb recomputed calls from the immunoSEQ multiplex PCR reads with MiXCR, one row per CDR3 protein. The data show some 180,000 distinct CDR3 sequences, with just under 95% seen just once and about 0.1% held by the top ten. Blood CD8+ and CD4+ T cells underwent high-throughput TCR beta sequencing. The data originate from a study of CD8 T cells in Susac syndrome. The study, taken as a whole, reports: Only a relatively small number of individuals were included in the TCR sequencing and HLA analysis.

The CDR3 length is 15 residues. Germline values: CDR1 SGHAT, CDR2 FQNNGV. Sequenced: CD4+ T cells from PBMCs. The chain links TRBV11-2 to TRBJ1-1; D not resolved. This receptor was obtained from a human donor with Susac syndrome. The CDR3, as DNA: TGTTCCAGCAGCCGTCGAAACGTAGAGAACACTGAAGCTTTCTTT. It encodes CSSSRRNVENTEAFF.